These 3 T cell receptor beta chains originate from one sample sequenced in a study of T cell repertoires in cytomegalovirus infection. TCRdb analysed the reads with MiXCR anew, one entry per CDR3 protein. This sample carries about 310,000 distinct CDR3 sequences, roughly 15% of them seen once, and the ten largest clones take about 11%. The sample taken for sequencing was PBMCs. The receptors stem from a human donor in good health (CMV status not recorded). Some clones in this sample may be carry-over from other donors' samples.

This clonotype has ten or more counts. The chain has TRBV7-6 and TRBJ1-1, with D possibly being TRBD1 (5 bases). This CDR3 has 17 residues. Germline values: CDR1 SGHVS, CDR2 FNYEAQ. The V gene lost 5 bases and the J gene lost 0 bases, with 19 bases spanning the gap. CDR3 region: CASSRDPGGILNTEAFF. The CDR3 nucleotides are TGTGCCAGCAGCCGGGACCCCGGTGGTATATTGAACACTGAAGCTTTCTTT. Complete variable domain (other parts from reference TRBV7-6 and TRBJ1-1): GAGVSQSPRYKVTKRGQDVALRCDPISGHVSLYWYRQALGQGPEFLTYFNYEAQQDKSGLPNDRFSAERPEGSISTLTIQRTEQRDSAMYRCASSRDPGGILNTEAFFGQGTRLTVV.

This clonotype was detected ten times or more. This chain connects TRBV11-2 to TRBJ2-2; possibly TRBD1 for D (6 bases). The CDR3 loop spans 15 amino acids. V lost 3 bases to trimming and J lost 6 bases, with 14 bases between them. CDR1 is SGHAT, CDR2 FQNNGV, per germline. The CDR3 protein is CASSFNRARSGELFF. The CDR3 nucleotides read TGTGCCAGCAGCTTTAACAGGGCTCGATCCGGGGAGCTGTTTTTT.

This clonotype has at least ten counts. The chain joins TRBV7-2 to TRBJ2-3, with D unresolved. The CDR3 is 12 residues long. Trimming left V 4 bases short and J 4 bases short, with 6 bases between. CDR1 is SGHTA and CDR2 is FQGNSA in the germline V gene. This CDR3 is CASSWAADTQYF. The CDR3 bases are TGTGCCAGCAGCTGGGCCGCAGATACGCAGTATTTT.